The clone carrying this T cell receptor beta chain has a count of ten or more. What it binds is not known. The entry originates in a study of human T cells and chemical hapten exposure. Overall study: Epicutaneous patch tests delivered 0.01% DPC to the upper back, with evaluation at 6 days. Small pooled library volume differences chiefly drove per-sample TCR yield variation. Study-level findings and limits: Donors were affected by alopecia, so their immune reaction might vary from that of healthy individuals.

The germline gives CDR1 MDHEN, CDR2 SYDVKM. Germline trimming cut 2 bases from V and 5 bases from J; bases unmatched to any gene: 4. The CDR3 runs 14 residues. Using its own MiXCR run on the RACE reads, TCRdb lists one record per CDR3 protein. This repertoire shows 35,000 to 55,000 distinct CDR3 sequences, 8.5% to 10% found once; its top ten account for about 14%. Noted time point: patch test 2, 6 weeks after DPC sensitization. Treatment here: therapeutic diphenylcyclopropenone sensitization with weekly scalp DPC. The authors extracted total RNA from unfractionated whole blood. The clonotype was recovered from a woman in her thirties with alopecia areata. Some clones in this sample may be carry-over from other donors' samples. The sequencing used whole blood, collected in connection with sensitization to the hapten diphenylcyclopropenone (DPC). The chain combines TRBV28 with TRBJ1-2; 8 positions agree with TRBD1. DNA for the CDR3: TGTGCCAGCAGTTTAACAGGGGGATCGTATGGCTACACCTTC. This codes for CASSLTGGSYGYTF.